There are a few counts of the clone carrying this TCR beta chain. Its matching antigen is unknown. This sample is drawn from a study of early T cells in non-severe SARS-CoV-2 infection. The overall study: Chains were not paired, and sequencing was done on bulk RNA from unsorted whole blood.

Study-level results: Clonotype matching in VDJdb favored anti-spike CD8 responses and did not capture private and CD4 specificities.

This CDR3 spans 15 amino acids. The J segment lost 7 bases and the V segment lost 0 bases, leaving 7 bases of the junction unmatched. From germline, CDR1 is DFQATT and CDR2 SNEGSKA (reference sequence). The protocol attached unique molecular identifiers to individual cDNA molecules. One entry per CDR3 protein, called by TCRdb with MiXCR from the 5' RACE reads. The data contain approximately 85,000 distinct CDR3 sequences, 9% to 15% of them seen just once; the ten biggest clones take up just over 6.5%. This chain uses TRBV20-1 with TRBJ2-1; 9 nucleotides match TRBD2. Sequencing was done on a sample of whole blood. The clonotype originates from an adult who was a healthcare worker with PCR-confirmed SARS-CoV-2 infection or an uninfected control (not recorded which). CDR3 DNA: TGCAGTGCTAGAGAACTAGCGGGCACCTGGAATGAGCAGTTCTTC. Residues: CSARELAGTWNEQFF.